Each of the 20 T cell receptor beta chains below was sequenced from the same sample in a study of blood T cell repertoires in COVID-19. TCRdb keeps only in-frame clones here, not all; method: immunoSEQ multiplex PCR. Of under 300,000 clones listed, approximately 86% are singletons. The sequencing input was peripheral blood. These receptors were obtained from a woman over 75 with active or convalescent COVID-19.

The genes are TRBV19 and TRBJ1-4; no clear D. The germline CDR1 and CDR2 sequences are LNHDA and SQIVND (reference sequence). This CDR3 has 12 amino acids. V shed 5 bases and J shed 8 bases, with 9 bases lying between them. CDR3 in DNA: TGTGCCAGTAGTCGGGAGCAGGAAAAACTGTTTTTT. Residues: CASSREQEKLFF.

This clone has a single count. CDR3 sequence: CASSLGRTTDTQYF. In DNA form, the CDR3 reads TGCGCCAGCAGCTTGGGTAGAACCACAGATACGCAGTATTTT. The rearrangement links TRBV5-1 to TRBJ2-3; D uncertain. The CDR3 is made up of 14 amino acids. Germline-derived CDR1 and CDR2 are SGHRS and YFSETQ. Deletions cut 0 bases from V and 2 bases from J, with 7 bases between.

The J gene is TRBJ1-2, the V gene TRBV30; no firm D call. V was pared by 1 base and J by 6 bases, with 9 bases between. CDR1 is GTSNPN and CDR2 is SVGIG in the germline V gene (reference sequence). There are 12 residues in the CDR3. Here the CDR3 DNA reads TGTGCCTGGAGTGAACAGTTCCATGGCTACACCTTC. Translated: CAWSEQFHGYTF. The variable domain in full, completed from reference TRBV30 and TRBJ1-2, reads SQTIHQWPATLVQPVGSPLSLECTVEGTSNPNLYWYRQAAGRGLQLLFYSVGIGQISSEVPQNLSASRPQDRQFILSSKKLLLSDSGFYLCAWSEQFHGYTFGSGTRLTVV.

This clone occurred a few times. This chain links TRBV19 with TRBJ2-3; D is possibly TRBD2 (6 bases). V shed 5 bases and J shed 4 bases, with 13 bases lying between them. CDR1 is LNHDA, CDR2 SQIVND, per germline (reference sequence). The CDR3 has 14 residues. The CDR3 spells CASSYGSGPDTQYF. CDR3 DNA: TGTGCCAGTAGTTATGGGAGCGGGCCAGATACGCAGTATTTT.

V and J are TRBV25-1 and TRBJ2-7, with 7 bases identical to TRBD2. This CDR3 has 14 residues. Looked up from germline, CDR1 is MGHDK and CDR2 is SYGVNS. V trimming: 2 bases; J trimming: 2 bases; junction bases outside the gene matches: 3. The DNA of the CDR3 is TGTGCCAGCAGTGAACTAGCGGTTACCTACGAGCAGTACTTC. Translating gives CASSELAVTYEQYF.

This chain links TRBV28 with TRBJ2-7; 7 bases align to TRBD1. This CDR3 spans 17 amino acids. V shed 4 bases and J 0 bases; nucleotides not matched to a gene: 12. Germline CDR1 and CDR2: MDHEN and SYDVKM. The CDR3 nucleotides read TGTGCCAGCAGTTCCGGCGCAGGGGGAGCTAGCTCCTACGAGCAGTACTTC. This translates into CASSSGAGGASSYEQYF.

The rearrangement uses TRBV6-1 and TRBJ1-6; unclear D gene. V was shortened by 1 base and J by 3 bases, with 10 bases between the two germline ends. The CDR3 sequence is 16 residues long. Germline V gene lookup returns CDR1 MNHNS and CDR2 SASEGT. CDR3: CASSEVRYSYNSPLHF. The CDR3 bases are TGTGCCAGCAGTGAAGTTCGGTACAGCTATAATTCACCCCTCCACTTT.

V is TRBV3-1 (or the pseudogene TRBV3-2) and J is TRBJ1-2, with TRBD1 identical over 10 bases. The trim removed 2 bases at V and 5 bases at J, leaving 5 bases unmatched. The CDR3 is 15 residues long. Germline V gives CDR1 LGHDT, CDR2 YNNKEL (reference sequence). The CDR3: CASSQIGTGAYGYTF. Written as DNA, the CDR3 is TGTGCCAGCAGCCAAATTGGGACAGGGGCGTATGGCTACACCTTC.

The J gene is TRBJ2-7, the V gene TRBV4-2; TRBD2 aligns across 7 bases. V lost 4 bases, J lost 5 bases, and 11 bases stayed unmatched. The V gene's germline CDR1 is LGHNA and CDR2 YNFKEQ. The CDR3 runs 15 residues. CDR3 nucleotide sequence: TGTGCCAGCAGCCTGGGGGGGAACCAAGGCGACGAGCAGTACTTC. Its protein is CASSLGGNQGDEQYF.

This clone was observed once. CDR3 coding DNA: TGTGCCAGCAAGCGGAGCGGGTACGAGACCCAGTACTTC. This codes for CASKRSGYETQYF. The chain is built from TRBV6-5 and TRBJ2-5; D is possibly TRBD2 (6 bases). Per the germline V gene, CDR1 is MNHEY and CDR2 is SVGAGI. There are 13 residues in the CDR3. V gave up 7 bases and J gave up 5 bases, with 14 bases separating them.

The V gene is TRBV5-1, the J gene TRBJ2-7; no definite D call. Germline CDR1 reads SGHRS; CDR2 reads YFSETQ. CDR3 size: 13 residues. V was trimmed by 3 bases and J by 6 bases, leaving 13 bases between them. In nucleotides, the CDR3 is TGCGCCAGCAGCTCGTACCCCCCCGGCGAGCAGTACTTC. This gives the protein CASSSYPPGEQYF.

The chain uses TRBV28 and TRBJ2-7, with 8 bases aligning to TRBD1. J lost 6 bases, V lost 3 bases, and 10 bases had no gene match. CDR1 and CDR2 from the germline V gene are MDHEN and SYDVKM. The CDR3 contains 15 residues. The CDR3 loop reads CASSLQRTGRTEQYF. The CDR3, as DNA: TGTGCCAGCAGTTTGCAGCGGACAGGGAGAACCGAGCAGTACTTC.

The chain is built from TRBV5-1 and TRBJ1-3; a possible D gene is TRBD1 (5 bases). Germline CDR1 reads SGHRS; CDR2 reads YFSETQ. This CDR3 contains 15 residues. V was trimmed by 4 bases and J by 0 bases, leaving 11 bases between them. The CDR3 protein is CASSPDGGSGNTIYF. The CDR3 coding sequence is TGCGCCAGCAGCCCCGACGGGGGCTCTGGAAACACCATATATTTT.

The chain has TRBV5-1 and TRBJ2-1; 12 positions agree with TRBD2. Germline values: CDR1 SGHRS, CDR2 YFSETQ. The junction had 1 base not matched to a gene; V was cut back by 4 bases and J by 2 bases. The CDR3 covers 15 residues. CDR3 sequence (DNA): TGCGCCAGCAGCCTAGCGGGAGGGACCTACAATGAGCAGTTCTTC. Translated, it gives CASSLAGGTYNEQFF. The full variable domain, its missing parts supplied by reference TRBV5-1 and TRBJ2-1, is KAGVTQTPRYLIKTRGQQVTLSCSPISGHRSVSWYQQTPGQGLQFLFEYFSETQRNKGNFPGRFSGRQFSNSRSEMNVSTLELGDSALYLCASSLAGGTYNEQFFGPGTRLTVL.

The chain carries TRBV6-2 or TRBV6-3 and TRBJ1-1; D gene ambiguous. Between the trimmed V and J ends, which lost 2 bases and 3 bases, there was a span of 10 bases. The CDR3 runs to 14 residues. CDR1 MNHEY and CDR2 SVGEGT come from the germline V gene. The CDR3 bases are TGTGCCAGCAGTTACCTGGGCAGCTACACTGAAGCTTTCTTT. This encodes CASSYLGSYTEAFF.

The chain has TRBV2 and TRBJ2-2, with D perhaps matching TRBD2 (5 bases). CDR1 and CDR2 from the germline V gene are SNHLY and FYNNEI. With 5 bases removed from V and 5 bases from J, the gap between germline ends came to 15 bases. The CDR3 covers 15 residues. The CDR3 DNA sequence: TGTGCCAGCAGTAGAATAGCGCAATCTACCGGGGAGCTGTTTTTT. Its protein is CASSRIAQSTGELFF.

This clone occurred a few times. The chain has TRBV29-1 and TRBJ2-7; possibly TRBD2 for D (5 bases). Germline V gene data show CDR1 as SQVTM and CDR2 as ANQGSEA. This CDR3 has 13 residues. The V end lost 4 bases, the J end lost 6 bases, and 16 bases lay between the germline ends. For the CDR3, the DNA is TGCAGCGTTGCGGGAACTGTTACTAGCGAGCAGTACTTC. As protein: CSVAGTVTSEQYF.

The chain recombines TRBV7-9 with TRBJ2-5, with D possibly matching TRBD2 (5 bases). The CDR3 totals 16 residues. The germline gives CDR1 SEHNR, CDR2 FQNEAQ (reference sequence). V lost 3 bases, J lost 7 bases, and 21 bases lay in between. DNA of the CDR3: TGTGCCAGCAGCTTGTATGGGCGGACTGGAAGTTGGACCCAGTACTTC. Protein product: CASSLYGRTGSWTQYF.

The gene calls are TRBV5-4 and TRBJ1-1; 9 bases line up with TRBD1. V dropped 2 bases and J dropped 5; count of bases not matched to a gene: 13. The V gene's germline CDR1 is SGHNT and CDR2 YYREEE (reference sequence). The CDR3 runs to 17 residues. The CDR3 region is CASSLGTGNYGGTEAFF. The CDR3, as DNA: TGTGCCAGCAGCTTAGGGACAGGGAATTATGGTGGGACTGAAGCTTTCTTT.

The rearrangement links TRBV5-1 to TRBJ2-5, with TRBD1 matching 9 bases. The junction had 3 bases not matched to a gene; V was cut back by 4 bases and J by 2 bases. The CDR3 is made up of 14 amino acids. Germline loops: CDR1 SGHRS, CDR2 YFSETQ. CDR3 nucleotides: TGCGCCAGCAGCCGAGGACAGGGGCAAGAGACCCAGTACTTC. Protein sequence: CASSRGQGQETQYF.